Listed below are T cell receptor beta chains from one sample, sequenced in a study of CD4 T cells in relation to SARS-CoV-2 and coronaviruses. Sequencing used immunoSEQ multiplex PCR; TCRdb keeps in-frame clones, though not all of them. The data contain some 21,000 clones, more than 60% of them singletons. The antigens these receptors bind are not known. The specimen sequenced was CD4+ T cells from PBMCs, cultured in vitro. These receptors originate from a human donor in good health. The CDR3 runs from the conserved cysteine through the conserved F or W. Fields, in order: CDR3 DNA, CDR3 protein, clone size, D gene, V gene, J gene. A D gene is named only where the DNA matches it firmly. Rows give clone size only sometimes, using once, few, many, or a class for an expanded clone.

DNA: TGTGCCAGCAGCTTAGCGCTTACTCTCTACAATGAGCAGTTCTTC
CDR3: CASSLALTLYNEQFF
size: NA
D: NA
V: TRBV11-1
J: TRBJ2-1

DNA: TGTGCCAGCAGCCAAAAGCCGCGACAGGGGGCTTCCTATAATTCACCCCTCCACTTT
CDR3: CASSQKPRQGASYNSPLHF
size: NA
D: TRBD1
V: TRBV7-9
J: TRBJ1-6

DNA: TGCGCCAGCAGCTTGGGGGGGTCGGGACAGGCGAACACTGAAGCTTTCTTT
CDR3: CASSLGGSGQANTEAFF
size: NA
D: TRBD1
V: TRBV5-1
J: TRBJ1-1

DNA: TGCGCCAGCAGCCCCGTTGTGAGGGGCGAGCAGTACTTC
CDR3: CASSPVVRGEQYF
size: NA
D: NA
V: TRBV5-1
J: TRBJ2-7

DNA: TGTGCCAGCAGCTTCTCCGGTTTGGGTTCACCCCTCCACTTT
CDR3: CASSFSGLGSPLHF
size: NA
D: NA
V: TRBV7-2
J: TRBJ1-6

DNA: TGTGCCAGCAGCCCCGGCCGCGGGGGGCGGACCTACGAGCAGTACTTC
CDR3: CASSPGRGGRTYEQYF
size: NA
D: TRBD2
V: TRBV11-2
J: TRBJ2-7

DNA: TGTGCCAGCAGTGAAGGAGGCAGGATGGATCAGCCCCAGCATTTT
CDR3: CASSEGGRMDQPQHF
size: NA
D: NA
V: TRBV6-1
J: TRBJ1-5

DNA: TGTGCCAGCTTTACTCGGGAGTATAGCAATCAGCCCCAGCATTTT
CDR3: CASFTREYSNQPQHF
size: NA
D: NA
V: TRBV27
J: TRBJ1-5

DNA: TGTGCCAGCAGCCCCCAGCTTGGGACTGAAGCTTTCTTT
CDR3: CASSPQLGTEAFF
size: NA
D: NA
V: TRBV9
J: TRBJ1-1

DNA: TGTGCCAGCAGCAAAGAGGGACCGATCTCTGGAAACACCATATATTTT
CDR3: CASSKEGPISGNTIYF
size: once
D: NA
V: TRBV5-4
J: TRBJ1-3

DNA: TGTGCCTATCAGGCGCAGATGAACACTGAAGCTTTCTTT
CDR3: CAYQAQMNTEAFF
size: NA
D: NA
V: TRBV7-2
J: TRBJ1-1

DNA: TGCGCCAGCAGCAACCACGGGGGGGGGCTTAGACAGCCCCAGCATTTT
CDR3: CASSNHGGGLRQPQHF
size: NA
D: NA
V: TRBV4-1
J: TRBJ1-5